The 23 T cell receptor beta chains reported below all come from one sample, sequenced in a study of CD8+ T cells in alopecia areata. The authors extracted RNA and reverse transcribed it into cDNA as the sequencing template. Sequencing was performed with immunoSEQ multiplex PCR; in TCRdb, only in-frame clones are kept and a portion is missing. This sample carries 150,000 or so clones, over 45% of them seen once, and the ten largest clones take around 7%. The specimen sequenced was CD4+ T cells sorted from blood. These receptors came from a human donor with alopecia areata.

This clone showed up just a few times. This chain joins TRBV29-1 and TRBJ2-3, with D possibly TRBD2 on 6 matching bases. The CDR3 has 13 amino acids. The V end lost 3 bases, the J end lost 1 base, and 8 bases lay between the germline ends. In germline, CDR1 is SQVTM, CDR2 ANQGSEA. The CDR3 is CSVDAGRTDTQYF. CDR3 sequence (DNA): TGCAGCGTTGATGCGGGACGCACAGATACGCAGTATTTT.

The V call is TRBV4-2, the J call TRBJ2-7; D possibly matches TRBD1 or TRBD2 (5 bases each). V was pared by 4 bases and J by 0 bases, with 16 bases between. Germline CDR1 is LGHNA and CDR2 is YNFKEQ. The CDR3 has 16 residues. CDR3 residues: CASSLNVGGSSYEQYF. The CDR3 DNA is TGTGCCAGCAGCCTCAACGTTGGGGGTAGCTCCTACGAGCAGTACTTC.

The V and J genes are TRBV27 and TRBJ2-2; a weak D match, TRBD2 (6 bases). V lost 11 bases and J 4 bases, leaving 14 bases between the germline ends. This CDR3 is 13 amino acids long. Germline values: CDR1 MNHEY, CDR2 SMNVEV (reference sequence). CDR3 DNA sequence: TGTGCCTGCGCCGGGAGACGCACCGGGGAGCTGTTTTTT. Encoded protein: CACAGRRTGELFF.

This chain uses TRBV7-8 with TRBJ2-6, with 7 bases identical to TRBD2. There are 16 residues in the CDR3. CDR1 SGHVS and CDR2 FQNEAQ come from the germline V gene. The CDR3 DNA reads TGTGCTGGAGGCAGGGAGCGGGGCTCTGGGGCCAACGTCCTGACTTTC. Protein product: CAGGRERGSGANVLTF.

The J gene is TRBJ1-2, the V gene TRBV29-1; D possibly corresponds to TRBD1 (6 bases). This CDR3 region has 14 residues. The ends were cut back, 7 bases at V and 0 bases at J, with 15 bases in the middle. The germline gives CDR1 SQVTM, CDR2 ANQGSEA. The CDR3 DNA sequence: TGCAGCGCTGTCGGACAGCTTACTAACTATGGCTACACCTTC. Protein product: CSAVGQLTNYGYTF.

The V gene is TRBV7-9, the J gene TRBJ2-7, with TRBD1 matching over 7 bases. This CDR3 has 13 residues. CDR1 and CDR2 from the germline V gene are SEHNR and FQNEAQ (reference sequence). The J segment lost 3 bases and the V segment lost 10 bases, leaving 9 bases of the junction unmatched. Here the CDR3 DNA reads TGTGCCACTAGCAAGGACAGGTTCTACGAGCAGTACTTC. Residues: CATSKDRFYEQYF.

Only a few counts were recorded for this clone. J is TRBJ2-7 and V is TRBV10-1; TRBD1 aligns across 8 bases. The CDR3 is 13 residues long. The J segment lost 1 base and the V segment lost 9 bases, leaving 5 bases of the junction unmatched. Germline loops: CDR1 WNHNN, CDR2 SYGVQD (reference sequence). CDR3 bases: TGCGCCAGTTCGACAGGGGTGTCCTACGAGCAGTACTTC. Encoded protein: CASSTGVSYEQYF.

This clone has a handful of counts. This chain connects TRBV5-6 to TRBJ2-5, with 13 bases identical to TRBD2. Looked up from germline, CDR1 is SGHDT and CDR2 is YYEEEE. The CDR3 extends over 15 amino acids. The V segment lost 4 bases and the J segment 5 bases; nucleotides outside the gene matches: 5. CDR3 residues: CASSRGLAGAETQYF. CDR3 nucleotides: TGTGCCAGCAGCCGAGGACTAGCGGGAGCCGAGACCCAGTACTTC.

The DNA for the CDR3 is TGTGCCAGCAGCTTAAGGGGCGGGAGTTCCTACGAGCAGTACTTC. Protein product: CASSLRGGSSYEQYF. The V call is TRBV7-3, the J call TRBJ2-7; TRBD2 agrees at 7 bases. The CDR3 is made up of 15 amino acids. The V gene's germline CDR1 is SGHTA and CDR2 FQGTGA. The V segment lost 1 base and the J segment 1 base; nucleotides outside the gene matches: 4. Based on the CDR3 plus reference TRBV7-3 and TRBJ2-7, the full variable domain is GAGVSQTPSNKVTEKGKYVELRCDPISGHTALYWYRQSLGQGPEFLIYFQGTGAADDSGLPNDRFFAVRPEGSVSTLKIQRTERGDSAVYLCASSLRGGSSYEQYFGPGTRLTVT.

The chain is built from TRBV30 and TRBJ1-4, with 7 positions matching TRBD1. Germline CDR1 GTSNPN, CDR2 SVGIG (reference sequence). The CDR3 runs to 13 residues. Trimming cost V 0 bases and J 8 bases; bases outside gene matches: 3. The CDR3 here is CAWSVGGWEKLFF. As DNA, the CDR3 is TGTGCCTGGAGTGTAGGGGGCTGGGAAAAACTGTTTTTT.

The chain employs TRBV18 and TRBJ1-1, with a weak D call TRBD1 (6 bases). This CDR3 is built from 15 residues. V shed 2 bases and J shed 4 bases, with 14 bases lying between them. Germline assignment: CDR1 KGHSH and CDR2 LQKENI. DNA of the CDR3: TGTGCCAGCTCACCAGTGTCAGGGGCGAGCACTGAAGCTTTCTTT. Encoded protein: CASSPVSGASTEAFF.

A few counts support this clone. The J gene is TRBJ2-3, the V gene TRBV5-1; D not resolved. V was trimmed by 7 bases and J by 0 bases, leaving 12 bases between them. Germline V CDR1 and CDR2: SGHRS, YFSETQ. This CDR3 is 14 amino acids long. The CDR3, as DNA: TGCGCCAGCCATACGGCGTCTAGCACAGATACGCAGTATTTT. It is translated as CASHTASSTDTQYF.

The chain couples TRBV30 to TRBJ2-7; tentatively, D is TRBD2 (7 bases). The CDR3 consists of 14 residues. CDR1 GTSNPN and CDR2 SVGIG come from the germline V gene (reference sequence). V dropped 3 bases and J dropped 4 bases, with 16 bases sitting between them. CDR3 amino acids: CAWRAGRGPYEQYF. The DNA of the CDR3 is TGTGCCTGGAGGGCAGGGCGGGGGCCATACGAGCAGTACTTC.

This chain joins TRBV15 and TRBJ1-5; D is ambiguous. Trimming left V 3 bases short and J 3 bases short, with 21 bases between. The CDR3 has 18 residues. Germline CDR1 is LNHNV and CDR2 is YYDKDF (reference sequence). The CDR3, as DNA: TGTGCCACCAGCAGGCCTAGAGCGGACCAGGATCTCAATCAGCCCCAGCATTTT. It yields the protein CATSRPRADQDLNQPQHF.

V is TRBV7-9 and J is TRBJ2-3; the D gene is possibly TRBD2 (5 bases). Between the trimmed V and J ends, which lost 8 bases and 0 bases, there was a span of 6 bases. Germline V lookup: CDR1 SEHNR, CDR2 FQNEAQ (reference sequence). The length of the CDR3 is 12 residues. The CDR3 loop reads CASGGSTDTQYF. The CDR3 bases are TGTGCCAGCGGCGGGAGCACAGATACGCAGTATTTT.

The chain is built from TRBV7-2 and TRBJ1-1; D is ambiguous. Germline assignment: CDR1 SGHTA and CDR2 FQGNSA. Trimming stripped 0 bases from V and 8 bases from J, with 4 bases between. The CDR3 consists of 11 residues. The CDR3 DNA reads TGTGCCAGCAGCTTAGCCAGGGAAGCTTTCTTT. It is translated as CASSLAREAFF.

The chain links TRBV29-1 to TRBJ1-5; D remains ambiguous. V was pared by 4 bases and J by 7 bases, with 11 bases between. The CDR3 runs to 12 residues. The germline V gene has CDR1 SQVTM and CDR2 ANQGSEA. The CDR3, as DNA: TGCAGCGTTGGAGGGCGGGAGCAGCCCCAGCATTTT. This sequence encodes CSVGGREQPQHF.

This clone was found a few times. The chain employs TRBV4-1 and TRBJ1-4, with a tentative D call TRBD1 (5 bases). Trimming shortened V by 4 bases and J by 0 bases, and 15 bases separated the two germline ends. This CDR3 is 17 amino acids long. The germline CDR1 and CDR2 sequences are MGHRA and YSYEKL. This chain's CDR3 is CASSLPWGEATNEKLFF. In DNA, the CDR3 is TGCGCCAGCAGCCTACCCTGGGGGGAGGCAACTAATGAAAAACTGTTTTTT.

J is TRBJ1-1 and V is TRBV29-1, with no clear D. Between the trimmed V and J ends, which lost 2 bases and 7 bases, there was a span of 14 bases. Germline V CDR1 and CDR2: SQVTM, ANQGSEA. The length of the CDR3 is 13 residues. The CDR3 reads CSVERPFTLEAFF. The CDR3 nucleotides are TGCAGCGTTGAAAGGCCCTTTACACTTGAAGCTTTCTTT. Variable domain in full (rest from reference TRBV29-1 and TRBJ1-1): SAVISQKPSRDICQRGTSLTIQCQVDSQVTMMFWYRQQPGQSLTLIATANQGSEATYESGFVIDKFPISRPNLTFSTLTVSNMSPEDSSIYLCSVERPFTLEAFFGQGTRLTVV.

This clone has more than one count but fewer than ten. J is TRBJ1-2 and V is TRBV7-6; D call uncertain. CDR3 length: 14 amino acids. CDR1 SGHVS and CDR2 FNYEAQ come from the germline V gene. Trimming took 0 bases from V and 4 from J, leaving 9 bases between them. CDR3 in amino acids: CASSLATAGYGYTF. The DNA for the CDR3 is TGTGCCAGCAGCTTAGCGACGGCAGGCTATGGCTACACCTTC.

The gene calls are TRBV5-1 and TRBJ2-3; D call uncertain. CDR1 and CDR2 from the germline V gene are SGHRS and YFSETQ. CDR3 length: 15 residues. Trimming shortened V by 0 bases and J by 5 bases, and 13 bases separated the two germline ends. CDR3 loop: CASSLAVPAQDTQYF. The CDR3 region has the DNA TGCGCCAGCAGCTTGGCCGTCCCGGCACAAGATACGCAGTATTTT.

This clone was observed once. The V call is TRBV14, the J call TRBJ1-5; no firm D call. Germline V gene sequence: CDR1 SGHDN, CDR2 FVKESK. The CDR3 is 17 residues long. The V end lost 2 bases, the J end lost 1 base, and 15 bases lay between the germline ends. The CDR3 here is CASSQLRLIASNQPQHF. The CDR3 nucleotides read TGTGCCAGCAGCCAACTCCGACTGATAGCGAGCAATCAGCCCCAGCATTTT.

Remarks on this clone: This same CDR3 is encoded by further DNA sequences in the sample. The chain recombines TRBV4-1 with TRBJ2-7; TRBD2 matches at 9 bases. Germline CDR1 and CDR2: MGHRA and YSYEKL. This CDR3 contains 13 residues. Trimming at V came to 4 bases and at J to 4 bases, leaving 2 bases not matched to a gene. The CDR3 loop is CASSLGLAYEQYF. CDR3 sequence (DNA): TGCGCCAGCAGCCTGGGACTAGCTTACGAGCAGTACTTC.